This T cell receptor (beta chain) was retrieved from a study of blood T cell repertoires in COVID-19. Whole-study context: COVID-19 samples from acute and convalescent phases originated in the United States, Italy and Spain. From T cells, B-cell-depleted T cells, or PBMCs came the material, which was cDNA or gDNA.

Some clones are missing from TCRdb's copy, which holds only in-frame ones; the method was immunoSEQ multiplex PCR. The table lists around 270,000 clones, approximately 80% of them singletons. Looked up from germline, CDR1 is MNHNY and CDR2 is SVGAGI (reference sequence). Losses at the gene ends were 6 bases for V and 5 bases for J; bases not matched to a gene: 9. CDR3 length: 15 residues. The sequence derives from a man aged 60 to 75 with acute or convalescent COVID-19. The chain carries TRBV6-6 and TRBJ2-7; TRBD2 agrees at 11 bases. Specimen: peripheral blood. The CDR3 sequence is CASRPALAGEHEQYF. The CDR3 coding sequence is TGTGCCAGCAGGCCCGCACTAGCGGGAGAACACGAGCAGTACTTC.